This T cell receptor (beta chain) was identified during a study of blood T cell repertoires in COVID-19. Across the whole study: The United States, Italy and Spain provided the acute and convalescent COVID-19 samples.

The CDR3 contains 15 residues. V gave up 6 bases and J gave up 7 bases; unmatched junction bases: 8. CDR1 and CDR2 (germline): SNHLY, FYNNEI. The protocol was immunoSEQ multiplex PCR, while the TCRdb copy is restricted to in-frame clones and leaves out a portion. The sample shows 300,000 to 400,000 clones, 70% to 90% of them seen only once. The sample taken for sequencing was PBMCs or T cells enriched from blood (not recorded which). The receptor comes from a woman in her thirties or forties with acute COVID-19. The V and J genes are TRBV2 and TRBJ2-2; TRBD1 matches 10 bases. The CDR3 DNA reads as TGTGCCAGCAGGGAGGGACAGGGGAAGAGCGGGGAGCTGTTTTTT. As protein: CASREGQGKSGELFF.